The 14 T cell receptor beta chains in this list originate from one sample, sequenced in a study of shared clonotypes between healthy human individuals. Assay used: immunoSEQ multiplex PCR; TCRdb lists only in-frame clones, some missing. The table has around 370,000 clones, roughly 96% seen once; the top ten hold 0.32%. The sample taken for sequencing was memory CD8+ T cells sorted from blood. The subset: CD45RO+ cells pooled with CCR7-negative TemRA cells. The receptor set was obtained from a man aged 25 to 40 in good health.

The chain links TRBV30 to TRBJ1-3; no clear D gene. The CDR3 is made up of 14 amino acids. Germline values: CDR1 GTSNPN, CDR2 SVGIG (reference sequence). Trimming shortened V by 2 bases and J by 4 bases, and 12 bases separated the two germline ends. The CDR3 nucleotides read TGTGCCTGGAGTAGGAGGGCGCGGGGAAACACCATATATTTT. Protein sequence: CAWSRRARGNTIYF. Supplemented by reference TRBV30 and TRBJ1-3, the full variable domain reads SQTIHQWPATLVQPVGSPLSLECTVEGTSNPNLYWYRQAAGRGLQLLFYSVGIGQISSEVPQNLSASRPQDRQFILSSKKLLLSDSGFYLCAWSRRARGNTIYFGEGSWLTVV.

The chain links TRBV5-1 to TRBJ2-7, with no clear D. Germline CDR1 is SGHRS and CDR2 is YFSETQ. Trimming removed 4 bases at V and 3 bases at J, with 11 bases between. There are 13 residues in the CDR3. The CDR3 DNA sequence: TGCGCCAGCAGCGAGCAATGGGGCTACGAGCAGTACTTC. Translated, it gives CASSEQWGYEQYF.

The chain recombines TRBV4-1 with TRBJ2-1; TRBD2 aligns across 13 bases. The CDR3 runs 20 residues. With 0 bases clipped from V and 3 bases from J, the junction kept 11 bases outside the gene matches. The V gene's germline CDR1 is MGHRA and CDR2 YSYEKL. The CDR3 reads CASSQDPGTSGIGSYNEQFF. CDR3 DNA sequence: TGCGCCAGCAGCCAAGATCCCGGGACTAGCGGGATAGGTAGCTACAATGAGCAGTTCTTC.

The chain couples TRBV11-2 to TRBJ2-3; 12 bases match TRBD2. The germline V gene encodes CDR1 SGHAT and CDR2 FQNNGV. V lost 1 base and J lost 6; bases outside the gene matches: 8. This CDR3 contains 17 residues. CDR3 DNA sequence: TGTGCCAGCAGCTTAGTGACTAGCGGGAGACCACAGGATACGCAGTATTTT. Protein sequence: CASSLVTSGRPQDTQYF.

The chain uses TRBV11-2 and TRBJ2-2; D uncertain. CDR1 and CDR2 (germline): SGHAT, FQNNGV. The CDR3 is 12 amino acids. Trimming took off 1 base at V and 6 bases at J, with 3 bases between the two ends. The CDR3, as DNA: TGTGCCAGCAGCTTAGCCCCCGGGGAGCTGTTTTTT. This gives the protein CASSLAPGELFF.

The chain uses TRBV30 and TRBJ1-4, with 7 bases lining up with TRBD1. V dropped 1 base and J dropped 8; count of bases not matched to a gene: 10. The germline V gene has CDR1 GTSNPN and CDR2 SVGIG (reference sequence). The CDR3 loop spans 15 amino acids. In DNA, the CDR3 is TGTGCCTGGAGTGCACAGGGGAGGACAAGAGAAAAACTGTTTTTT. This sequence encodes CAWSAQGRTREKLFF.

The chain uses TRBV30 and TRBJ2-5; no reliable D call. Trimming removed 2 bases at V and 1 base at J, with 11 bases between. CDR1 and CDR2 (germline): GTSNPN, SVGIG (reference sequence). The CDR3 is 14 residues long. This CDR3 reads CAWSPRRPQETQYF. CDR3 bases: TGTGCCTGGAGTCCCCGCCGTCCCCAAGAGACCCAGTACTTC. The full variable domain, rest sourced from reference TRBV30 and TRBJ2-5, is SQTIHQWPATLVQPVGSPLSLECTVEGTSNPNLYWYRQAAGRGLQLLFYSVGIGQISSEVPQNLSASRPQDRQFILSSKKLLLSDSGFYLCAWSPRRPQETQYFGPGTRLLVL.

V and J are TRBV19 and TRBJ2-3; the match to TRBD2 covers 9 bases. Per the germline V gene, CDR1 is LNHDA and CDR2 is SQIVND (reference sequence). Trimming took 6 bases from V and 0 from J; bases not matched to a gene: 7. This CDR3 is 16 amino acids long. The CDR3 DNA follows: TGTGCCAGTAGCCGGGGTAGCGGGAGAAGCACAGATACGCAGTATTTT. Translating gives CASSRGSGRSTDTQYF.

The chain couples TRBV5-1 to TRBJ2-3; a weak D match, TRBD1 (5 bases). Trimming shortened V by 1 base and J by 2 bases, and 8 bases separated the two germline ends. The CDR3 has 14 residues. From germline, CDR1 is SGHRS and CDR2 YFSETQ. The CDR3 nucleotides read TGCGCCAGCAGCTTGCCCAGGGTCACAGATACGCAGTATTTT. Translated: CASSLPRVTDTQYF. The full variable domain, rest sourced from reference TRBV5-1 and TRBJ2-3, is KAGVTQTPRYLIKTRGQQVTLSCSPISGHRSVSWYQQTPGQGLQFLFEYFSETQRNKGNFPGRFSGRQFSNSRSEMNVSTLELGDSALYLCASSLPRVTDTQYFGPGTRLTVL.

The chain combines TRBV28 with TRBJ1-5; D is unclear. The V and J ends lost 2 bases and 5 bases respectively, with 10 bases between them. CDR3 length: 14 amino acids. The germline V gene has CDR1 MDHEN and CDR2 SYDVKM. CDR3 DNA sequence: TGTGCCAGCAGTTTACGGGGATTATATCAGCCCCAGCATTTT. This gives the protein CASSLRGLYQPQHF.

The V and J genes are TRBV5-1 and TRBJ2-1; D unresolved. Germline-derived CDR1 and CDR2 are SGHRS and YFSETQ. The CDR3 is made up of 12 amino acids. V lost 4 bases and J lost 6, with 8 bases in between. CDR3 nucleotides: TGCGCCAGCAGCATGCCTTCCAATGAGCAGTTCTTC. Its protein is CASSMPSNEQFF.

The chain employs TRBV28 and TRBJ2-7; a weak D match, TRBD1 (6 bases). V dropped 3 bases and J dropped 3 bases, with 18 bases sitting between them. The CDR3 is made up of 16 amino acids. The V gene's germline CDR1 is MDHEN and CDR2 SYDVKM. The CDR3 DNA follows: TGTGCCAGCAGTTTTTCGCTGGCGACAGGCGGCTACGAGCAGTACTTC. Translation gives CASSFSLATGGYEQYF.

This sequence joins TRBV10-3 and TRBJ1-6; D gene ambiguous. Germline V gene data show CDR1 as ENHRY and CDR2 as SYGVKD. The CDR3 loop spans 13 amino acids. Trimming removed 9 bases at V and 6 bases at J, with 12 bases between. CDR3 coding DNA: TGTGCCATAAGGACGGGGTTTAATTCACCCCTCCACTTT. This gives the protein CAIRTGFNSPLHF.

The rearrangement joins TRBV6-5 to TRBJ2-1; D possibly corresponds to TRBD2 (6 bases). V lost 7 bases to trimming and J lost 11 bases, with 15 bases between them. This CDR3 has 12 residues. Germline CDR1 MNHEY, CDR2 SVGAGI. CDR3 nucleotide sequence: TGTGCCAGCAACCCCCGCCGGGGGAAGCAGTTCTTC. Its protein product is CASNPRRGKQFF.